This TCR beta chain was captured in a study of beta chain features in type 1 diabetes. Study-wide results and caveats: Fewer junction insertions and more nucleotide deletions appeared in type 1 diabetes patients. All four CD4+ subsets of Type 1 diabetes patients contained TCRB CDR3s that were moderately but significantly shorter.

In the case of this clone: Its antigen is not known.

Trimming stripped 5 bases from V and 0 bases from J, with 8 bases between. The CDR3 contains 13 residues. Germline assignment: CDR1 KGHSH and CDR2 LQKENI. Sequencing targeted expressed TCRB transcripts, as all isolated RNA had been reverse transcribed. The table came from immunoSEQ multiplex PCR; TCRdb's copy has only in-frame clones and leaves some out. The profile shows hundreds of thousands of clones, over 13% of them singletons. Input material: naive CD4+ T cells from blood. The chain has TRBV18 and TRBJ2-7; D call uncertain. This sequence was found in a young man with type 1 diabetes. In DNA form, the CDR3 reads TGTGCCAGCTCATCGACGGACTCCTACGAGCAGTACTTC. Amino acid sequence: CASSSTDSYEQYF.